This TCR delta chain was documented in a study of Vδ1+ human thymocytes. V was pared by 1 base and J by 2 bases, with 29 bases between. The CDR3 length is 21 residues. In germline, CDR1 is TSWWSYY, CDR2 QGS. Purity of the sorted Vdelta1+ thymocytes ranged from 98% to 99.6%. The template was reverse-transcribed extracted RNA. Pooled V-gene forward primers with one constant-region reverse primer generated the CDR3 amplicons by multiplex PCR. TCRdb re-called the multiplex PCR reads via CATT. The profile shows around 60,000 delta-chain clones, around 16% of them singletons. A note on this clone: Its target is not known.

Broader study findings: Thymic TRG and TRD repertoires appeared highly polyclonal, with Gaussian CDR3 length distributions. Approximately 20% of thymic delta-chain sequences were Vdelta2, with few Vdelta3, unlike blood Vdelta1+ controls. TRG sequences recurred across donors, whereas TRD sequences stayed essentially private.

Material: Vdelta1+ gamma-delta thymocytes from the thymus. Subset here: FACS-sorted CD3+ TCRalphabeta- TCRVdelta1+ TCRVdelta2- thymocytes. This sequence joins TRDV1 and TRDJ1; D uncertain. The source of this sequence is a girl under two years old who had congenital heart surgery. The CDR3 sequence: CALGEHPPLSAEELITDKLIF. The CDR3 bases are TGTGCTCTTGGGGAACACCCCCCTCTTTCCGCCGAAGAACTGATTACCGATAAACTCATCTTT.